This T cell receptor beta chain was obtained from a study of Tregs in tolerant kidney transplant recipients (dated by TCRdb to 2018 to 2020). In the study overall: The study applied TCRbeta sequencing to find donor-specific regulatory T cells before combined kidney and bone marrow transplantation and then followed those same cells after transplant. TCRbeta repertoire sequencing was used in a few healthy controls to compare several ways of expanding Tregs specific for an allogeneic donor. The research as a whole found: Because the study included only a small number of patients, the results must be confirmed in larger populations and under other immunosuppression protocols. Although technical replication error seemed to be minimal, the question of biological reproducibility was not addressed directly. Expanding Tregs with activated donor B cells appeared to identify the most biologically relevant and donor-specific TCRbeta repertoire.

The germline V gene (reference sequence) gives CDR1 as LNHNV and CDR2 as YYDKDF. The CDR3 starts with the cysteine, ends with the phenylalanine, and has 14 residues. Only the CDR3 portion is preserved as DNA: 42 bases, with reading frame beginning at the first base. Between the V and J ends, shortened by 4 bases and 2 bases respectively, the junction contains 11 bases. Thawed PBMCs were FACS-sorted into unstimulated Tregs (CD4+CD25+CD127-), CD4+ non-Tregs (CD4+CD25-), CD4 cells and CD8 cells. Healthy control blood came either as purchased buffy coats or from healthy volunteers. Healthy control blood was processed to PBMCs by Ficoll density gradient and cryopreserved, and patient PBMCs were collected before and after transplant. A remark on this clone: Its antigen is not yet known. Base quality data are lacking; no much larger clone is found one base away.

Genomic DNA was extracted from sorted cells with the QIAGEN DNeasy Blood and Tissue Kit for TCRbeta CDR3 sequencing. Through immunoSEQ, high-throughput TCRbeta CDR3 sequencing was done commercially, including PCR amplification with internal controls and bias correction. The original methods were these. Unique productive TCRbeta sequences were defined by CDR3 nucleotide sequence where primers matched, otherwise by CDR3 amino acid sequence with Vbeta and Jbeta genes. To correct for sorting error, sequences found in more than one sorted population at a frequency ratio of 2:1 or less were discarded, and the remaining shared sequences were assigned to the population with the higher frequency. Sequences were defined as donor-reactive when expanded at least 5-fold in CFSE-low cells versus unstimulated cells and present at a frequency of at least 0.01% in CFSE-low cells. Repertoire divergence was quantified by Jensen-Shannon divergence using the top 100 TCRbeta sequences ranked by frequency. For samples with multiple sequencing runs, sorting error was corrected separately for each run before the runs were pooled. TCRdb provides this immuneACCESS table in a form limited to in-frame rearrangements. Some clones are lacking; in checked studies, under half of them reflect an unresolved V gene, and why the rest are absent is not known. V and J calls and clone size are those listed in that table; D and trimming were worked out from the DNA. The table for this sample lists some 100,000 clones; around 91% of them were counted only once. The biggest ten clones account for approximately 0.6% of the sample.

Sequencing input: CD4+ T cells from blood. This receptor was taken from a human donor in good health. In this chain, TRBV15 is recombined with TRBJ2-5; possibly the D gene is TRBD2, per 5 matching bases. The bases are TGTGCCACCAGCAAAGGACTGACACAAGAGACCCAGTACTTC. Its translation is CATSKGLTQETQYF.